This T cell receptor (beta chain) came from a study of blood T cells in healthy people across ages. CDR1 is SEHNR, CDR2 FQNEAQ, per germline (reference sequence). Trimming stripped 5 bases from V and 0 bases from J, with 14 bases between. CDR3 length equals 16 residues. Study results and caveats: For the donors, CMV status was unknown and possibly confounded expanded clonotype changes. Donors of long life had a larger count of naive CD4+ cells and greater diversity than aged donors.

Combining a sample-barcoded 5' primer with a J-beta primer mix, a second PCR ran for 7 to 11 cycles. From each sample, at least 2.5 million paired-end reads containing CDR3 were obtained. TCRdb passed the 5' RACE reads through MiXCR, listing each CDR3 protein once. The repertoire holds roughly 800,000 distinct CDR3 sequences, with 58% as singletons. Of note for this clonotype: Its antigen remains unknown.

Sequenced: blood. This chain uses TRBV7-9 with TRBJ2-1; D not resolved. This sequence was found in a man aged 25-45 years in good health. The CDR3 reads CASSPSRFLSYNEQFF. CDR3 bases: TGTGCCAGCAGCCCGTCCAGGTTTCTCTCCTACAATGAGCAGTTCTTC.